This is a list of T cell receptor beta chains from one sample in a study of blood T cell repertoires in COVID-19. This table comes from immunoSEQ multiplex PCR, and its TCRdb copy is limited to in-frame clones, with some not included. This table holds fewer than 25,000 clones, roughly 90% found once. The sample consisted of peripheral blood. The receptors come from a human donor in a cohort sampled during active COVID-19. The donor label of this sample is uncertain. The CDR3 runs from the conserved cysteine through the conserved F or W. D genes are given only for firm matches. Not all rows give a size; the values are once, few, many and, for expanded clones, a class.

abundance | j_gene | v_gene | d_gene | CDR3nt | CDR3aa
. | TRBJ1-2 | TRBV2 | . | TGTGCCAGCAGTGGTCAGGGGTACTATGGCTACACCTTC | CASSGQGYYGYTF
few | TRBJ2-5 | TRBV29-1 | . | TGCAGCGTTGTCCAGATAGAGACCCAGTACTTC | CSVVQIETQYF
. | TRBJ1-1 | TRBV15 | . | TGTGCCACCAGCTCCGGGAACACTGAAGCTTTCTTT | CATSSGNTEAFF
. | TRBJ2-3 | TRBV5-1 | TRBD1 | TGCGCCAGCAGCCCCGGACAGGGCACAGATACGCAGTATTTT | CASSPGQGTDTQYF
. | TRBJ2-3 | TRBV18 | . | TGTGCCAGCTCACACCCTAGTTGGTACACAGATACGCAGTATTTT | CASSHPSWYTDTQYF
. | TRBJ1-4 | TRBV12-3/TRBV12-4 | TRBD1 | TGTGCCAGCAGTGGGGGACAGCATGAAAAACTGTTTTTT | CASSGGQHEKLFF
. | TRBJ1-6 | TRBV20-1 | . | TGCAGTGCTAGGCCCGGGGTAACCCTCCACTTT | CSARPGVTLHF
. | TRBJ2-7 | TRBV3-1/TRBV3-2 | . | TGTGCCAGCAGCCAAGATCCTAGCGCCGAGCAGTACTTC | CASSQDPSAEQYF
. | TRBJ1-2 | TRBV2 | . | TGTGCCAGCAGCCCCGGGACTTTTGGCTACACCTTC | CASSPGTFGYTF
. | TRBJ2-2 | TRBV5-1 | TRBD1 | TGCGCCAGCAGCCGGACAGGGGGCTTGGACACCGGGGAGCTGTTTTTT | CASSRTGGLDTGELFF
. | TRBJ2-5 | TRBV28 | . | TGTGCCAGCAGTTTTGGCCCTAGGCAGGAGACCCAGTACTTC | CASSFGPRQETQYF
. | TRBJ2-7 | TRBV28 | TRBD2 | TGTGCCAGCAGCCCGCTGGGACTAGCGCGAACCTCCTACGAGCAGTACTTC | CASSPLGLARTSYEQYF
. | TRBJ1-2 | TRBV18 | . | TGTGCCAGCTCACCAGGAACAGGCACCCAGATGGGTGGCTACACCTTC | CASSPGTGTQMGGYTF
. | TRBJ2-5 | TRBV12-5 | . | TGTGCTAGTGGTTTGGGGGCCGGGACACCCGAGGAGACCCAGTACTTC | CASGLGAGTPEETQYF
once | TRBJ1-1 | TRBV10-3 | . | TGTGCCATCAGTGGCGGTAAGGGGTGGAACACTGAAGCTTTCTTT | CAISGGKGWNTEAFF
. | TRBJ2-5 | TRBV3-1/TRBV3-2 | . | TGTGCCAGCAGCCCCAAACAGGGTAGGGAGACCCAGTACTTC | CASSPKQGRETQYF
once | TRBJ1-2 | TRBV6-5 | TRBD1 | TGTGCCAGCAGTTACGATCCAGGGGGGTATGATGGCTACACCTTC | CASSYDPGGYDGYTF
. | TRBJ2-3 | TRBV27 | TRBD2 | TGTGCCAGCAGTGCCTCAAGACTAGCGGGAGTACAGTATTTT | CASSASRLAGVQYF
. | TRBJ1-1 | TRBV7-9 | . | TGTGCCAGCAGCCCTAGACGGAACACTGAAGCTTTCTTT | CASSPRRNTEAFF
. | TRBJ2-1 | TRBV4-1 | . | TGCGCCAGCAGCCAGGGGCTGGCCGGAGGGGATGAGCAGTTCTTC | CASSQGLAGGDEQFF
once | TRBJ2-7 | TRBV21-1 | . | TGTGCCAGCAGCTGTACAGGGTTTGATAACTTC | CASSCTGFDNF
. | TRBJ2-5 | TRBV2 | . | TGTGCCAGCAGTGTGGACAGATTCCAAGAGACCCAGTACTTC | CASSVDRFQETQYF
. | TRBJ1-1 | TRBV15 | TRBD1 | TGTGCCACCAGCAGCCAGAGGGGGCTGGGCACTGAAGCTTTCTTT | CATSSQRGLGTEAFF
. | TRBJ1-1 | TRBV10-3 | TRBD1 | TGTGCCATCAGGGCAGGGGGCACTGAAGCTTTCTTT | CAIRAGGTEAFF
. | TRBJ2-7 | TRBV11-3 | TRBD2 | TGTGCCAGCAGCAAGATACTAGCGGAGTACGAGCAGTACTTC | CASSKILAEYEQYF
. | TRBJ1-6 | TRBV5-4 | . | TGTGCCAGCAGTTCCGGAGGGGATTCGAATTCACCCCTCCACTTT | CASSSGGDSNSPLHF
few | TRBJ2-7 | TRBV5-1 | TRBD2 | TGCGCCAGCAGCCCGCGGGGAGGGACTACAGACTACGAGCAGTACTTC | CASSPRGGTTDYEQYF
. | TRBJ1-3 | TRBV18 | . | TGTGCCAGCTCACCAACGGGGGGGATAGCGTCTGGAAACACCATATATTTT | CASSPTGGIASGNTIYF
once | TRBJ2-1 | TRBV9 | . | TGTGCCAGCAGCGCAGATTCCGGGGACAATGAGCAGTTCTTC | CASSADSGDNEQFF
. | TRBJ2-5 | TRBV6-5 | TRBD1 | TGTGCCAGCAGGGGGACAGGGAGAGAGACCCAGTACTTC | CASRGTGRETQYF
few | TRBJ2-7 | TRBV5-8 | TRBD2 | TGTGCCAGCAGGGGACTAGCGGGAGCTTACGAGCAGTACTTC | CASRGLAGAYEQYF
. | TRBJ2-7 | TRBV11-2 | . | TGTGCCAGCAGCCCGACTAGCTCGCAGGGGGAGCAGTACTTC | CASSPTSSQGEQYF
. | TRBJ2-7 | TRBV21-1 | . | TGTGCCAGCGCACCAAAACCGGGACAGGAGGCCTACGAGCAGTACTTC | CASAPKPGQEAYEQYF
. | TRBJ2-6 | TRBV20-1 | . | TGCAGTGCTAGTTCCCTGAGCTCTGGGGCCAACGTCCTGACTTTC | CSASSLSSGANVLTF
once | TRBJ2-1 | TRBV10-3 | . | TGTGCCATAGAAGCAGGACGGGCAGGGCGGGGAAGGCTCTACAATGAGCAGTTCTTC | CAIEAGRAGRGRLYNEQFF
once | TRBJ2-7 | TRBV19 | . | TGTGCCAGTAGCCCGGCGCGGGCCAACTCCTACGAGCAGTACTTC | CASSPARANSYEQYF
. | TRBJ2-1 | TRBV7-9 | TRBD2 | TGTGCCAGCAGCTTATATACTAGCGGGAAGAATGAGCAGTTCTTC | CASSLYTSGKNEQFF
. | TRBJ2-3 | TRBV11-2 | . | TGTGCCAGCAGCCCCAGTGGGCTGCTCACAGATACGCAGTATTTT | CASSPSGLLTDTQYF
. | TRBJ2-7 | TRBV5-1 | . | TGCGCCAGCAGCTTGTTCGGGACGGAGGGCGAGCAGTACTTC | CASSLFGTEGEQYF
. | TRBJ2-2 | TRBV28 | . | TGTGCCAGCACACGGGACTGGAACACCGGGGAGCTGTTTTTT | CASTRDWNTGELFF
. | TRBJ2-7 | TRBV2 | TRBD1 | TGTGCCAGCAGCGACCGGGACAGGGTTCCCGAGCAGTACTTC | CASSDRDRVPEQYF
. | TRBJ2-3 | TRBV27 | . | TGTGCCAGCAGTGGGGGGACTTCCACAGATACGCAGTATTTT | CASSGGTSTDTQYF
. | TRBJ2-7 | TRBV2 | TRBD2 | TGTGCCAGCGCCCGGGGTAGCGGGAGGGCCAACGAGCAGTACTTC | CASARGSGRANEQYF
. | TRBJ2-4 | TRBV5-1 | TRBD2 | TGCGCCAGCAGCCTTACTAGCGGGAGAAACATTCAGTACTTC | CASSLTSGRNIQYF
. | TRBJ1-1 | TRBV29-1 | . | TGCAGCGTTGAAGATCCCGGGAAATGGAGGGGCGGTGCTGAAGCTTTCTTT | CSVEDPGKWRGGAEAFF
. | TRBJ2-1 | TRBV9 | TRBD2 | TGTGCCAGCAGCGTAGCCGCCCTAGCGGGAGGGTATGAGCAGTTCTTC | CASSVAALAGGYEQFF
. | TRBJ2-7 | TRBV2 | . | TGTGCCAGCAGTGAAGGAGCGGTCCTCTCCTACGAGCAGTACTTC | CASSEGAVLSYEQYF
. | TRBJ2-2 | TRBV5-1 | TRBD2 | TGCGCCAGCAGCTTGGGGGCTAGCGGAACGAACACCGGGGAGCTGTTTTTT | CASSLGASGTNTGELFF
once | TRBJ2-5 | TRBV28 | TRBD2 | TGTGCCAGCAGCCTTGCCGGGACTAGCGGGAAAGAGACCCAGTACTTC | CASSLAGTSGKETQYF
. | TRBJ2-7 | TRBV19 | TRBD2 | TGTGCCAGTAGTAGGTCATCGGGGGGATCCTACGAGCAGTACTTC | CASSRSSGGSYEQYF
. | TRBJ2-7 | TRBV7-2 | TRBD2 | TGTGCCAGCAACAACGGACTAGCGGGAATCTACGAGCAGTACTTC | CASNNGLAGIYEQYF
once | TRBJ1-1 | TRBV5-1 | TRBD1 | TGCGCCAGCAGCTTACAGGGGATGAACACTGAAGCTTTCTTT | CASSLQGMNTEAFF
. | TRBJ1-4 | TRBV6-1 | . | TGTGCCAGCAGTGATAAGGGGAGGGGTGAAAAACTGTTTTTT | CASSDKGRGEKLFF
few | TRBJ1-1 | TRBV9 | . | TGTGCCAGCAGCGTCCACGGGTCCACTGAAGCTTTCTTT | CASSVHGSTEAFF
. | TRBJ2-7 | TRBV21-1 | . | TGTGCCAGCACCCCGGGAAGCGGGAGAAGCTCCTACGAGCAGTACTTC | CASTPGSGRSSYEQYF
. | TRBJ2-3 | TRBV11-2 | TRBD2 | TGTGCCAGCAGCCCAGGGTGGACTAGCGCAGATACGCAGTATTTT | CASSPGWTSADTQYF
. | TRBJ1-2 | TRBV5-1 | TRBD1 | TGCGCCAGCAGCTTTGGGACAGGGGGCTATGGCTACACCTTC | CASSFGTGGYGYTF
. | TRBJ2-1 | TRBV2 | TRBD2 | TGTGCCAGCAGTGAAGAGACTAGCGGTTACAATGAGCAGTTCTTC | CASSEETSGYNEQFF
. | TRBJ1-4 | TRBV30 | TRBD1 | TGTGCCTGGGAACAGGGGGGACGTGAAAAACTGTTTTTT | CAWEQGGREKLFF